These 19 T cell receptor beta chains were sequenced from one sample in a study of blood T cell repertoires in COVID-19. The protocol was immunoSEQ multiplex PCR, while the TCRdb copy is restricted to in-frame clones and leaves out a portion. The sample yields about 160,000 clones, approximately 79% seen once. The source material was peripheral blood. These receptors all stem from an older woman with COVID-19, enrolled during active disease.

The chain is built from TRBV10-2 and TRBJ2-2; D gene uncertain. Looked up from germline, CDR1 is WSHSY and CDR2 is SAAADI. Trimming cost V 5 bases and J 0 bases, with 4 bases left between them. This CDR3 contains 13 residues. The CDR3 bases are TGCGCCAGCAGTATCACGAACACCGGGGAGCTGTTTTTT. This encodes CASSITNTGELFF.

The V call is TRBV11-2, the J call TRBJ2-1; no firm D call. The CDR3 is made up of 15 amino acids. Per the germline V gene, CDR1 is SGHAT and CDR2 is FQNNGV. Trimming removed 1 base at V and 1 base at J, with 8 bases between. The CDR3 loop reads CASSLVAASYNEQFF. CDR3 DNA sequence: TGTGCCAGCAGCTTAGTGGCAGCGTCCTACAATGAGCAGTTCTTC.

The chain links TRBV7-9 to TRBJ2-2; TRBD2 matches 9 bases. The CDR3 contains 18 residues. Trimming removed 2 bases from V and 0 bases from J; junction bases left unmatched: 7. The germline V gene encodes CDR1 SEHNR and CDR2 FQNEAQ (reference sequence). Here the CDR3 reads CASSLKGLAGPNTGELFF. CDR3 DNA: TGTGCCAGCAGCTTAAAGGGGCTAGCGGGACCGAACACCGGGGAGCTGTTTTTT.

V is TRBV10-1 and J is TRBJ1-2; 8 bases align to TRBD1. Unmatched junction bases numbered 19, after V lost 3 bases and J lost 1 base. CDR3 length equals 20 residues. Germline V gives CDR1 WNHNN, CDR2 SYGVQD (reference sequence). The CDR3 loop reads CASSDDPGGDPKFCNYGYTF. CDR3 bases: TGCGCCAGCAGTGACGATCCAGGGGGCGATCCTAAGTTTTGTAACTATGGCTACACCTTC.

The chain couples TRBV5-4 to TRBJ2-1, with D maybe TRBD2 (6 bases). CDR3 length equals 16 residues. V lost 0 bases to trimming and J lost 6 bases, with 16 bases between them. Per germline, CDR1 SGHNT and CDR2 YYREEE (reference sequence). CDR3: CASSLGPGRGGNEQFF. The DNA for the CDR3 is TGTGCCAGCAGCTTGGGCCCGGGGCGGGGAGGCAATGAGCAGTTCTTC.

J is TRBJ1-1 and V is TRBV6-2 or TRBV6-3; 7 bases are a match to TRBD1. This CDR3 has 13 residues. Trimming cost V 3 bases and J 6 bases; bases outside gene matches: 4. Germline CDR1 and CDR2: MNHEY and SVGEGT. In nucleotides, the CDR3 is TGTGCCAGCAGTTATCGGGACAGACCTGAAGCTTTCTTT. This codes for CASSYRDRPEAFF.

This clone turned up a few times. The chain couples TRBV5-6 to TRBJ2-5; a weak D match, TRBD1 (6 bases). V lost 1 base to trimming and J lost 4 bases, with 20 bases between them. CDR3 length: 17 amino acids. Germline CDR1 SGHDT, CDR2 YYEEEE. In DNA, the CDR3 is TGTGCCAGCAGCTTGACAGGGCCCTTCCCTCGCCTAGAGACCCAGTACTTC. Its translation: CASSLTGPFPRLETQYF.

In its sample, this clone was seen a few times. V is TRBV20-1 and J is TRBJ2-7; D gene uncertain. The germline V and J ends were trimmed by 1 base and 4 bases, with 5 bases remaining between them. This CDR3 has 11 amino acids. In germline, CDR1 is DFQATT, CDR2 SNEGSKA (reference sequence). The CDR3 sequence is CSARGEYEQYV. The CDR3 coding sequence is TGCAGTGCTAGAGGAGAGTACGAGCAGTACGTC.

This chain connects TRBV19 to TRBJ1-1, with a tentative D call TRBD1 (5 bases). This CDR3 has 15 residues. Deletions cut 9 bases from V and 1 base from J, with 18 bases between. Germline lookup yields CDR1 LNHDA and CDR2 SQIVND (reference sequence). Here the CDR3 DNA reads TGTGCCAGCAGCCCGATCAGGGCGAGGAACACTGAAGCTTTCTTT. Translated, it gives CASSPIRARNTEAFF.

J is TRBJ2-7 and V is TRBV4-3; D may be TRBD2 (6 bases). Per the germline V gene, CDR1 is LGHNA and CDR2 is YSLEER. Trimming cost V 1 base and J 7 bases, with 17 bases left between them. The CDR3 spans 15 residues. CDR3 sequence (DNA): TGCGCCAGCAGCCAAGTGGGATCTCTAGCGTGGGAGCAGTACTTC. It is translated as CASSQVGSLAWEQYF.

V is TRBV11-2 and J is TRBJ2-5; 7 positions agree with TRBD1. The CDR3 consists of 13 residues. The V segment lost 10 bases and the J segment 5 bases; nucleotides outside the gene matches: 10. Germline V lookup: CDR1 SGHAT, CDR2 FQNNGV. The CDR3 DNA reads as TGTGCCACCAACAGGGGCCCGCGGGAGACCCAGTACTTC. It yields the protein CATNRGPRETQYF. Together with reference TRBV11-2 and TRBJ2-5, the CDR3 gives the full variable domain: EAGVAQSPRYKIIEKRQSVAFWCNPISGHATLYWYQQILGQGPKLLIQFQNNGVVDDSQLPKDRFSAERLKGVDSTLKIQPAKLEDSAVYLCATNRGPRETQYFGPGTRLLVL.

V usage is TRBV6-5 and J usage is TRBJ1-1; maybe TRBD1 (6 bases). Germline CDR1 MNHEY, CDR2 SVGAGI. CDR3 length equals 13 residues. The V gene lost 7 bases and the J gene lost 7 bases, with 16 bases spanning the gap. In DNA, the CDR3 is TGTGCCAGCACATTATACAGGGAAGGTGAAGCTTTCTTT. Translation gives CASTLYREGEAFF.

The chain links TRBV7-3 to TRBJ2-2; 8 nucleotides line up with TRBD1. CDR3 size: 16 residues. V lost 5 bases and J lost 5; bases outside the gene matches: 10. Germline V gene lookup returns CDR1 SGHTA and CDR2 FQGTGA. CDR3 amino acids: CASSTGTGFRTGELFF. CDR3 nucleotides: TGTGCCAGCAGCACCGGGACAGGATTTAGAACCGGGGAGCTGTTTTTT.

V and J are TRBV5-8 and TRBJ1-4; tentatively, D is TRBD1 (5 bases). Trimming removed 3 bases at V and 2 bases at J, with 14 bases between. Germline V gives CDR1 SGHTS, CDR2 YDEGEE. The CDR3 covers 16 residues. Written as DNA, the CDR3 is TGTGCCAGCAGCTGGGGAACGGGGGTGACTAATGAAAAACTGTTTTTT. Translated, it gives CASSWGTGVTNEKLFF.

The chain couples TRBV11-1 to TRBJ1-1; no firm D call. V lost 3 bases to trimming and J lost 2 bases, with 7 bases between them. Germline CDR1 reads SGHAT; CDR2 reads FQDESV (reference sequence). CDR3 length equals 13 residues. The CDR3, as DNA: TGTGCCAGCAGCTTTAACTTAAACACTGAAGCTTTCTTT. It yields the protein CASSFNLNTEAFF.

The chain recombines TRBV7-9 with TRBJ1-2; 8 nucleotides align to TRBD1. The V gene end was trimmed by 3 bases and the J gene end by 8 bases; junction bases not matched to a gene: 5. CDR1 is SEHNR, CDR2 FQNEAQ, per germline (reference sequence). The length of the CDR3 is 13 residues. DNA for the CDR3: TGTGCCAGCAGCTTGGGACAGGCTGAGGGCTACACCTTC. This sequence encodes CASSLGQAEGYTF.

The chain uses TRBV6-2 or TRBV6-3 and TRBJ2-1; TRBD2 agrees at 10 bases. CDR3 length equals 16 residues. With V trimmed by 2 bases and J by 2 bases, 3 bases remained unmatched. CDR1 and CDR2 from the germline V gene are MNHEY and SVGEGT. This CDR3 reads CASSYLAGAAYNEQFF. Here the CDR3 DNA reads TGTGCCAGCAGTTACCTAGCGGGAGCGGCCTACAATGAGCAGTTCTTC.

This chain uses TRBV6-5 with TRBJ1-4; tentative D call: TRBD1 (5 bases). Germline V gene lookup returns CDR1 MNHEY and CDR2 SVGAGI. Trimming stripped 2 bases from V and 10 bases from J, with 14 bases between. The CDR3 has 14 amino acids. CDR3 in amino acids: CASSYQPLRGKLFF. The CDR3 DNA is TGTGCCAGCAGTTACCAACCGCTTAGGGGAAAACTGTTTTTT.

The V and J genes are TRBV5-1 and TRBJ1-6; TRBD1 might be the D (6 bases). Germline-derived CDR1 and CDR2 are SGHRS and YFSETQ. The CDR3 extends over 17 amino acids. Trimming removed 3 bases at V and 10 bases at J, with 23 bases between. The CDR3 DNA is TGCGCCAGCAGCTGGGGAGCCAGGACAGCTCAGGGGTCACCCCTCCACTTT. Amino acids: CASSWGARTAQGSPLHF.